This TCR beta chain derives from a study of T cell responses to AZD1222 COVID-19 vaccine. The CDR3 spans 15 residues. The V segment lost 7 bases and the J segment 5 bases; nucleotides outside the gene matches: 7. Germline values: CDR1 SQVTM, CDR2 ANQGSEA. The method was immunoSEQ multiplex PCR; TCRdb's version includes in-frame clones alone and lacks a portion of them. The table has around 100,000 clones, more than 70% seen once; the top ten hold around 9.6%. General study results and limits: Possibly, clonal diversity was underestimated; donors were largely white British and included more females. Scientists sampled the repertoires only once the peak T cell response had passed.

In the case of this clone: The antigen is not known.

This TCR came from an adult who received the AZD1222 COVID-19 vaccine. The sequenced sample was peripheral blood, obtained 28 days after the second AZD1222 dose. V gene TRBV29-1 combines with J gene TRBJ2-1; 14 nucleotides match TRBD2. CDR3 protein: CSADPGLAGDNEQFF. In DNA, the CDR3 is TGCAGCGCTGACCCGGGACTAGCGGGAGACAATGAGCAGTTCTTC.